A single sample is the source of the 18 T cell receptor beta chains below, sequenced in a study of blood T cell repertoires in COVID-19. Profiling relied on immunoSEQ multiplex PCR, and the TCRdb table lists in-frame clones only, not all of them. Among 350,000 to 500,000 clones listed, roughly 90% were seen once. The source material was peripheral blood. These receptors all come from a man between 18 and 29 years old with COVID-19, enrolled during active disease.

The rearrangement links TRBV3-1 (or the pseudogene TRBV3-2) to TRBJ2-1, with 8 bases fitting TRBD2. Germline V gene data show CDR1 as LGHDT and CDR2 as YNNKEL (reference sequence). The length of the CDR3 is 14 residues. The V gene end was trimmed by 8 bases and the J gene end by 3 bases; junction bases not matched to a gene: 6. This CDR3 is CASALADYYNEQFF. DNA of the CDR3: TGTGCCAGCGCACTAGCGGACTACTACAATGAGCAGTTCTTC.

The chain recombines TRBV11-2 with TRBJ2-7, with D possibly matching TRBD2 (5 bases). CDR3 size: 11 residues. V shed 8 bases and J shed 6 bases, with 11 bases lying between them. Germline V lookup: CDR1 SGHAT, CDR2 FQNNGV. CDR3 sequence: CASRTGSEQYF. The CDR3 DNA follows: TGTGCCAGCCGCACTGGGAGCGAGCAGTACTTC.

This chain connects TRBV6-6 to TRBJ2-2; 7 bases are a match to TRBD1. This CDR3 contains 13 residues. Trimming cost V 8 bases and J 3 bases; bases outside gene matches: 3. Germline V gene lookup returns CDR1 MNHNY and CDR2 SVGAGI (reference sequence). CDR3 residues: CASGQADTGELFF. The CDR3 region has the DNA TGTGCCAGCGGACAGGCGGACACCGGGGAGCTGTTTTTT.

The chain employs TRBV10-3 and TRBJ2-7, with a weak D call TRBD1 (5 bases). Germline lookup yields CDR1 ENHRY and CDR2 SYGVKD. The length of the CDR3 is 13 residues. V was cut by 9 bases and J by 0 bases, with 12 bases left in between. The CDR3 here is CAIKGPLSYEQYF. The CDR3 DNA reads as TGTGCCATAAAGGGGCCCCTCTCCTACGAGCAGTACTTC.

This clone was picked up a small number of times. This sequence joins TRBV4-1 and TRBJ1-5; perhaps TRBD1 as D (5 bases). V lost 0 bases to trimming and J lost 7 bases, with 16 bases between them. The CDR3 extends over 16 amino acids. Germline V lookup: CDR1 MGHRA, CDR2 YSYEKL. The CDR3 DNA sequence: TGCGCCAGCAGCCAAGAACCGGCGGGGGAAAGACAGCCCCAGCATTTT. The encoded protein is CASSQEPAGERQPQHF.

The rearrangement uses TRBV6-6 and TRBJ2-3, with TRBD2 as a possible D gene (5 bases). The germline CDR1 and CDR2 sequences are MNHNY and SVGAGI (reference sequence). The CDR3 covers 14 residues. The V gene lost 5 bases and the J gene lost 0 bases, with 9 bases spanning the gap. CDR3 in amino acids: CASSTRASTDTQYF. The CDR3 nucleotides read TGTGCCAGCAGTACGAGGGCTAGCACAGATACGCAGTATTTT.

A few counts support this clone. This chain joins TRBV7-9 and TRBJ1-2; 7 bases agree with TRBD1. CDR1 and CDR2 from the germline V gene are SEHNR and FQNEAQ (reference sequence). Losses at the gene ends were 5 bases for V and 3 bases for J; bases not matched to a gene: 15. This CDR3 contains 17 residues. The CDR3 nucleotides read TGTGCCAGCAGCCCGAAGACCGACAGGGCTCAGTACTATGGCTACACCTTC. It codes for CASSPKTDRAQYYGYTF.

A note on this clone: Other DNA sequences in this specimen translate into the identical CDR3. CDR3 nucleotides: TGTGCCAGTAGTCCTACAGGGACCGGGGAGCTGTTTTTT. It yields the protein CASSPTGTGELFF. This chain links TRBV19 with TRBJ2-2; weak D call: TRBD1 (6 bases). Trimming left V 5 bases short and J 5 bases short, with 9 bases between. This CDR3 comprises 13 residues. Germline assignment: CDR1 LNHDA and CDR2 SQIVND (reference sequence). The full variable domain, its missing parts supplied by reference TRBV19 and TRBJ2-2, is DGGITQSPKYLFRKEGQNVTLSCEQNLNHDAMYWYRQDPGQGLRLIYYSQIVNDFQKGDIAEGYSVSREKKESFPLTVTSAQKNPTAFYLCASSPTGTGELFFGEGSRLTVL.

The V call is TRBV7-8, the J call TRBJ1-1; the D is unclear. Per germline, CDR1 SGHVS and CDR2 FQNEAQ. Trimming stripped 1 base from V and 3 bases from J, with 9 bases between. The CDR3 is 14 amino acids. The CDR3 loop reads CASSLGLADTEAFF. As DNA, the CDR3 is TGTGCCAGCAGCTTAGGATTGGCTGACACTGAAGCTTTCTTT. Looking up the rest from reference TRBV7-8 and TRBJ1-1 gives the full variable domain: GAGVSQSPRYKVAKRGQDVALRCDPISGHVSLFWYQQALGQGPEFLTYFQNEAQLDKSGLPSDRFFAERPEGSVSTLKIQRTQQEDSAVYLCASSLGLADTEAFFGQGTRLTVV.

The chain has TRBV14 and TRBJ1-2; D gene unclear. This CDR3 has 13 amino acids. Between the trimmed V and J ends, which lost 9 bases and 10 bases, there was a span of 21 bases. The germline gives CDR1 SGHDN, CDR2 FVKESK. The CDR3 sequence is CASFGKTPADYTF. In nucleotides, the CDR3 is TGTGCCAGTTTTGGTAAGACACCCGCCGACTACACCTTC. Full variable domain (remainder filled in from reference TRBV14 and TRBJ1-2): EAGVTQFPSHSVIEKGQTVTLRCDPISGHDNLYWYRRVMGKEIKFLLHFVKESKQDESGMPNNRFLAERTGGTYSTLKVQPAELEDSGVYFCASFGKTPADYTFGSGTRLTVV.

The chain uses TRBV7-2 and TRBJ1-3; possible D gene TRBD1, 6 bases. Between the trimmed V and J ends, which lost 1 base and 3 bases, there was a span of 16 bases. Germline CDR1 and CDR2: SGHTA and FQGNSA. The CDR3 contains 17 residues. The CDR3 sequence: CASSLEAIQGIGNTIYF. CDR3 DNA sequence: TGTGCCAGCAGCTTAGAAGCAATACAGGGAATTGGAAACACCATATATTTT.

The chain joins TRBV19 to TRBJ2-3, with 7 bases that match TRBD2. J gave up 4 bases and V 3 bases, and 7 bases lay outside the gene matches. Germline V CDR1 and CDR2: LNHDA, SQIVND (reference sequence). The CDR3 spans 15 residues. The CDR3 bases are TGTGCCAGTAGTATCGTAGGAGCGGGGCCAGATACGCAGTATTTT. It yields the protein CASSIVGAGPDTQYF.

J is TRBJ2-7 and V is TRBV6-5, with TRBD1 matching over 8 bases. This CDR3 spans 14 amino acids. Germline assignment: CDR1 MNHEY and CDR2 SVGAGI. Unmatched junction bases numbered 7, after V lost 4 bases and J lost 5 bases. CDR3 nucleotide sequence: TGTGCCAGCAGTTCATGGACAGGGTTGGACGAGCAGTACTTC. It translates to CASSSWTGLDEQYF.

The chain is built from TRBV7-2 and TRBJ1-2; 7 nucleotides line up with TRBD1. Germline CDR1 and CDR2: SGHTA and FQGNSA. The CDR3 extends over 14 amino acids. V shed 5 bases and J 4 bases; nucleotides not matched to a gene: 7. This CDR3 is CASSPRQGTYGYTF. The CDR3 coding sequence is TGTGCCAGCAGCCCTCGACAGGGAACCTATGGCTACACCTTC.

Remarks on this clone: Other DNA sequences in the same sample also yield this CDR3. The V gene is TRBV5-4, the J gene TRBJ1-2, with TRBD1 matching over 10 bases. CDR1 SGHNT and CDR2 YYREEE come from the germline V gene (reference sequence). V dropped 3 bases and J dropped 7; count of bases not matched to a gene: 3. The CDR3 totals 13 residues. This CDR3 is CASSSTGGGGYTF. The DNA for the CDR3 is TGTGCCAGCAGCTCGACAGGGGGCGGTGGCTACACCTTC.

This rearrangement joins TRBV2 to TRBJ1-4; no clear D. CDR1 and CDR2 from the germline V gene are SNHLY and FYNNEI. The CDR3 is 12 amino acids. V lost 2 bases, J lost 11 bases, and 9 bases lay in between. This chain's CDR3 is CASSEQWPKLFF. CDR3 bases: TGTGCCAGCAGTGAACAGTGGCCTAAACTGTTTTTT.

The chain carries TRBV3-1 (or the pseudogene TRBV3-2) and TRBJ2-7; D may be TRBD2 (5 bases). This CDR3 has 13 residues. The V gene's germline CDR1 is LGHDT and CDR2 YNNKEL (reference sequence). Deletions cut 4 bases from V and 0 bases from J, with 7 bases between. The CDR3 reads CASSLAGSYEQYF. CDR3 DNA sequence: TGTGCCAGCAGCCTTGCGGGCTCCTACGAGCAGTACTTC.

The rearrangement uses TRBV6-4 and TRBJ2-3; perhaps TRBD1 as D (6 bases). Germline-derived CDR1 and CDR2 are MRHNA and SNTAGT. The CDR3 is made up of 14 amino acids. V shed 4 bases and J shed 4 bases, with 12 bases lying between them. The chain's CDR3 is CASSGEQGSDTQYF. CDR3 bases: TGTGCCAGCAGTGGTGAGCAGGGGTCAGATACGCAGTATTTT.